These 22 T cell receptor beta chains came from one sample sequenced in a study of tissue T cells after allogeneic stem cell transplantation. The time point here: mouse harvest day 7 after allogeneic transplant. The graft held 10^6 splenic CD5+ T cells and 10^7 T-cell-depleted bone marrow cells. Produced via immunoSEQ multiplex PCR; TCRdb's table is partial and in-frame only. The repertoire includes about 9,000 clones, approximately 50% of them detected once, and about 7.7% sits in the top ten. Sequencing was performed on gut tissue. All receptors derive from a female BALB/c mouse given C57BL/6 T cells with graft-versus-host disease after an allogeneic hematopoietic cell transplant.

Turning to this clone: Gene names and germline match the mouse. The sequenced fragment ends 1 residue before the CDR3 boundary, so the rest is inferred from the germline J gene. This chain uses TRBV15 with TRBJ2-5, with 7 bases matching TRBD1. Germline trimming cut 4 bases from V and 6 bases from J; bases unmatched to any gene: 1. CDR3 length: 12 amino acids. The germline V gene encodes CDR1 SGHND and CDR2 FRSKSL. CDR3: CASSSGGDTQYF. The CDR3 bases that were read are TGTGCCAGCAGTTCAGGGGGTGACACCCAGTAC.

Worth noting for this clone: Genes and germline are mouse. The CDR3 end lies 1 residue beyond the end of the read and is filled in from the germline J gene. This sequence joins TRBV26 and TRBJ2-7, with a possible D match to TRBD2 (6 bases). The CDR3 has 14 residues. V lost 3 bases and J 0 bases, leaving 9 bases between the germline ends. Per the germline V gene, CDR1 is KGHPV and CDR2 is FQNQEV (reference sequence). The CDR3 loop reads CASSLLGLSYEQYF. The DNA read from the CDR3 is TGTGCCAGCAGTCTACTGGGTCTCTCCTATGAACAGTAC.

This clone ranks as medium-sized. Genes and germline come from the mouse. The CDR3 bases that were read are TGTGCCAGCAGCTTAGTGGGGGGGGTTTATGAACAGTAC. Protein sequence: CASSLVGGVYEQY. The CDR3 reads in full as CASSLVGGVYEQYF. This chain uses TRBV3 with TRBJ2-7, with 8 bases that match TRBD2. The CDR3 end falls 1 residue outside the read, so it is completed with the germline J gene. Germline V gives CDR1 SNHLY, CDR2 FYNGKV (reference sequence). This CDR3 is 14 amino acids long. The trim removed 1 base at V and 4 bases at J, leaving 3 bases unmatched.

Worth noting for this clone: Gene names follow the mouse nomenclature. CDR3 bases read: TGCTCCAGCAGTCAATCGAGGGGAGCGGAACAGTAC. Its protein is CSSSQSRGAEQY. The whole CDR3 is CSSSQSRGAEQYF. The chain is built from TRBV23 and TRBJ2-7; no check of the table's D call, TRBD1, against the DNA was made. Coverage ceases 1 residue before the CDR3 finishes, and the germline J gene fills in the end. The CDR3 consists of 13 residues. Per germline, CDR1 KGHTA and CDR2 FQNQQP.

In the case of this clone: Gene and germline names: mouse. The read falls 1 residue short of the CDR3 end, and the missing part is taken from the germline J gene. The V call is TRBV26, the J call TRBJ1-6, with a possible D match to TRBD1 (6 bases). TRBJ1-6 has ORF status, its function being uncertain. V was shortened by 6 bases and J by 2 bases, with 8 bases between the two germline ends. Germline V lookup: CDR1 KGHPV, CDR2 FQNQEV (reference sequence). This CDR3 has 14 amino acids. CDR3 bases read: TGTGCCAGCAGGCAGGGGACCTATAATTCGCCCCTCTAC. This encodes CASRQGTYNSPLY. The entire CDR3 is CASRQGTYNSPLYF.

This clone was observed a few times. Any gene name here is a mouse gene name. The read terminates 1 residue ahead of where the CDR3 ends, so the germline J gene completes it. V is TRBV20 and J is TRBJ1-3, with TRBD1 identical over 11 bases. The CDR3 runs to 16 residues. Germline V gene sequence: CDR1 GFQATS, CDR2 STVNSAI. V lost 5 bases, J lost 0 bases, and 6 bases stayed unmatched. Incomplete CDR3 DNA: TGTGGTGCTCTCCGGGACAGGGGGAATTCTGGAAATACGCTCTAT. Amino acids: CGALRDRGNSGNTLY. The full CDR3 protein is CGALRDRGNSGNTLYF.

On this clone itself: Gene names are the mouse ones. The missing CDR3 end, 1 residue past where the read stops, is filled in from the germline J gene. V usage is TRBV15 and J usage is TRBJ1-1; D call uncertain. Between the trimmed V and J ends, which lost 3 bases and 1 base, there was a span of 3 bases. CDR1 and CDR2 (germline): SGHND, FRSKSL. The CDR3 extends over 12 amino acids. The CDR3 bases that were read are TGTGCCAGCAGTTTCGTAAACACAGAAGTCTTC. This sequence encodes CASSFVNTEVF. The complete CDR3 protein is CASSFVNTEVFF.

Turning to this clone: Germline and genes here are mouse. The CDR3 is CASSLDEGTEVFF. The DNA read from the CDR3 is TGTGCAAGCAGCTTAGATGAGGGTACAGAAGTCTTC. This chain joins TRBV16 and TRBJ1-1; no firm D call. The read comes to an end 1 residue before the CDR3 does, leaving the germline J gene to fill in the end. CDR3 length: 13 residues. The germline V gene encodes CDR1 SGHSA and CDR2 FRNQAP. Trimming left V 0 bases short and J 5 bases short, with 7 bases between. Combining the CDR3 with reference TRBV16 and TRBJ1-1 gives the whole variable domain NAGVIQTPRHKVTGKGQEATLWCEPISGHSAVFWYRQTIVQGLEFLTYFRNQAPIDDSGMPKERFSAQMPNQSHSTLKIQSTQPQDSAVYLCASSLDEGTEVFFGKGTRLTVV.

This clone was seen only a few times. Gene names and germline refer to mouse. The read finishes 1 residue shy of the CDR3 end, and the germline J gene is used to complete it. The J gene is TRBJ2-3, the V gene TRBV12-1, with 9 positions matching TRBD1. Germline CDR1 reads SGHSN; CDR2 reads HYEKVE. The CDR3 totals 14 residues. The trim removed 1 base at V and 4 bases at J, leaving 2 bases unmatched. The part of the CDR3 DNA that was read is TGTGCCAGCTCTCTGGGACAGGGCACAGAAACGCTGTAT. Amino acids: CASSLGQGTETLY. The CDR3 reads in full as CASSLGQGTETLYF.

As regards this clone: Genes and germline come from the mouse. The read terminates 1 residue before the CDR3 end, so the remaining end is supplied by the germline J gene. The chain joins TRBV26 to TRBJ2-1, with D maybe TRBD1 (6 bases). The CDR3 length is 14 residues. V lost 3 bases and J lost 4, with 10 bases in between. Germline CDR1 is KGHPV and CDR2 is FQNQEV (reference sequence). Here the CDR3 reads CASSLSGQYAEQFF. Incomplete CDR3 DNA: TGTGCCAGCAGTCTTTCGGGACAATATGCTGAGCAGTTC.

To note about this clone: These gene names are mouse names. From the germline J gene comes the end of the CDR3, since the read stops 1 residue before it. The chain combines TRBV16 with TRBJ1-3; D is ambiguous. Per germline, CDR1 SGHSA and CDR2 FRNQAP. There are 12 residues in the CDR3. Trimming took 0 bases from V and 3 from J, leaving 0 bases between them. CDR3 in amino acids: CASSLDGNTLYF. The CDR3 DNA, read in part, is TGTGCAAGCAGCTTAGATGGAAATACGCTCTAT.

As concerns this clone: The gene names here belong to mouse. CDR3 amino acids: CASSWTVSNERLFF. The part of the CDR3 DNA that was read is TGTGCCAGCAGCTGGACAGTTTCCAACGAAAGATTATTT. The rearrangement uses TRBV3 and TRBJ1-4; tentatively, D is TRBD1 (6 bases). With the read ending 1 residue before the CDR3 end, the germline J gene is used to fill in that end. CDR1 and CDR2 from the germline V gene are SNHLY and FYNGKV (reference sequence). The CDR3 is 14 residues long. V was shortened by 4 bases and J by 0 bases, with 6 bases between the two germline ends. Drawing the rest from reference TRBV3 and TRBJ1-4, the complete variable domain is GPKVLQIPSHQIIDMGQMVTLNCDPVSNHLYFYWYKQILGQQMEFLVNFYNGKVMEKSKLFKDQFSVERPDGSYFTLKIQPTALEDSAVYFCASSWTVSNERLFFGHGTKLSVL.

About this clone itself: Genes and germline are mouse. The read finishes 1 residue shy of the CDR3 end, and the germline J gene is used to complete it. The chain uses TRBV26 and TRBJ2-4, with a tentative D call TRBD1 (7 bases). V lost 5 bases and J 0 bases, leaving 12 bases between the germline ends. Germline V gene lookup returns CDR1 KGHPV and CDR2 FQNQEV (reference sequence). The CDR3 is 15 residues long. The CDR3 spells CASSVQGGSQNTLYF. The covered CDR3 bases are TGTGCCAGCAGTGTTCAGGGGGGTAGTCAAAACACCTTGTAC.

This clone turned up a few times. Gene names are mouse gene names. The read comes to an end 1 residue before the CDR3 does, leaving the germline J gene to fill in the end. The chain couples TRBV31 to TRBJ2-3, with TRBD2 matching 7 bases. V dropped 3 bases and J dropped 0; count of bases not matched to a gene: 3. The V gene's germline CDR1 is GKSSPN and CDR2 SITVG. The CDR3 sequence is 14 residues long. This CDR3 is CAWRLGTSAETLYF. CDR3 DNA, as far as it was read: TGTGCCTGGAGACTGGGGACTAGTGCAGAAACGCTGTAT.

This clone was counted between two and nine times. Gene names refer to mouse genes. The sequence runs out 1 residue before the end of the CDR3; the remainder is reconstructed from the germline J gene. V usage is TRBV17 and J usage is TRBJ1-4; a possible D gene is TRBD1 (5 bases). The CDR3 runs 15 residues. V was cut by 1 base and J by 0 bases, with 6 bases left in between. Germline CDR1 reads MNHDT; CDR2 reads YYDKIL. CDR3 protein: CASSRGQFSNERLFF. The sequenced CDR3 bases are TGTGCTAGCAGTAGAGGACAGTTTTCCAACGAAAGATTATTT.

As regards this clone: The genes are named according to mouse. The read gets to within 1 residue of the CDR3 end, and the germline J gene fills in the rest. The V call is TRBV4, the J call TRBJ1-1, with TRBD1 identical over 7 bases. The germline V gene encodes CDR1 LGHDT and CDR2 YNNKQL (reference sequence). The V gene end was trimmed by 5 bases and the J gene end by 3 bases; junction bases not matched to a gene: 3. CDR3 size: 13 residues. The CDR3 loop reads CASSPGQYTEVFF. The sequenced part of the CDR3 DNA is TGTGCCAGCAGCCCGGGACAGTACACAGAAGTCTTC.

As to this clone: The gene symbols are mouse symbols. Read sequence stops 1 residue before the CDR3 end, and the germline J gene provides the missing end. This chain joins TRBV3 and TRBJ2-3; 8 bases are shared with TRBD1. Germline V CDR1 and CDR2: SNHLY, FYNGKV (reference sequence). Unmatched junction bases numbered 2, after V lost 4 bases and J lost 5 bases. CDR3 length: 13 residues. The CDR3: CASSSDREETLYF. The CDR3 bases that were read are TGTGCCAGCAGCTCGGACAGGGAAGAAACGCTGTAT.

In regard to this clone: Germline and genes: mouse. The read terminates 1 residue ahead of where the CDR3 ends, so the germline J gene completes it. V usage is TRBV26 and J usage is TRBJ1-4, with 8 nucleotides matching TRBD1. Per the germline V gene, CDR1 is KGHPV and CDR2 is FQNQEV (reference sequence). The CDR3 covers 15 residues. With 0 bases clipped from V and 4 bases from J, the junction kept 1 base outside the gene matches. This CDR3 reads CASSLSGTGNERLFF. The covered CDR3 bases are TGTGCCAGCAGTCTGTCCGGGACAGGCAACGAAAGATTATTT.

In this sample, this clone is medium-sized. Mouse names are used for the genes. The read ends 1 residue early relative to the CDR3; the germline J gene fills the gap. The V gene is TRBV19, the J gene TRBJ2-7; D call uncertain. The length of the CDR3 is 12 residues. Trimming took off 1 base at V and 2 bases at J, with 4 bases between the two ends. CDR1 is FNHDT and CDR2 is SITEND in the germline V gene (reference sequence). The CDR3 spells CASSISAYEQYF. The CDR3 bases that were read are TGTGCCAGCAGTATATCGGCCTATGAACAGTAC. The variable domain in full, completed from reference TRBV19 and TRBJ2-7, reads GGIITQTPKFLIGQEGQKLTLKCQQNFNHDTMYWYRQDSGKGLRLIYYSITENDLQKGDLSEGYDASREKKSSFSLTVTSAQKNEMAVFLCASSISAYEQYFGPGTRLTVL.

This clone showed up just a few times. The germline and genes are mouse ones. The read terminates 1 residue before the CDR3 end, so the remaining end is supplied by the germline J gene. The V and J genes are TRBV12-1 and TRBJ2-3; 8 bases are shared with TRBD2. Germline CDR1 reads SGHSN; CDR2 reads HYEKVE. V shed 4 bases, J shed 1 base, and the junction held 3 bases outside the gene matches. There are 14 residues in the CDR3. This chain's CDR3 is CASSQTGGAETLYF. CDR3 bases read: TGTGCCAGCTCGCAGACTGGGGGTGCAGAAACGCTGTAT.

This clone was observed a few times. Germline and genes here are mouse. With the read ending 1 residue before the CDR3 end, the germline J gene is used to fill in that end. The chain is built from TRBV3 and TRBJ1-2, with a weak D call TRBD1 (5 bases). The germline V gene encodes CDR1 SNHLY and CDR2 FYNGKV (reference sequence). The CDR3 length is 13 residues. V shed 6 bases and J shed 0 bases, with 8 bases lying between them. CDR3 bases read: TGTGCCAGCAGTCGGACATCAAACTCCGACTACACC. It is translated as CASSRTSNSDYT. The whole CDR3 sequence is CASSRTSNSDYTF.

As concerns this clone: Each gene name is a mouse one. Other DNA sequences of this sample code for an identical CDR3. This CDR3 reads CASSLQGANSDYTF. CDR3 bases read: TGTGCCAGCAGTCTACAGGGTGCAAACTCCGACTACACC. The genes are TRBV26 and TRBJ1-2; D may be TRBD1 (6 bases). The CDR3 goes on 1 residue after the read ends, and that part is filled in from the germline J gene. Deletions cut 3 bases from V and 0 bases from J, with 8 bases between. The CDR3 extends over 14 amino acids. Germline assignment: CDR1 KGHPV and CDR2 FQNQEV (reference sequence).